The text below deals with one TCR beta chain. The CDR3 length is 14 residues. Trimming removed 4 bases from V and 5 bases from J; junction bases left unmatched: 5. CDR1 and CDR2 from the germline V gene are SGHKS and YYEKEE (reference sequence). The PCR had 60 Vbeta and 13 Jbeta primers. Data came from immunoSEQ multiplex PCR; TCRdb stores just in-frame clones and leaves some out. The repertoire holds some 200,000 clones, with about four fifths as singletons. The data were obtained in a study of cytomegalovirus exposure and HLA in healthy donors. Sequencing input: PBMCs. The rearrangement uses TRBV5-5 and TRBJ2-7, with 11 nucleotides matching TRBD2. The sequence derives from a female donor in good health and CMV-seronegative. Here the CDR3 reads CASSETSGGNEQYF. CDR3 in DNA: TGTGCCAGCAGCGAAACTAGCGGGGGTAACGAGCAGTACTTC.